Listed here are 9 T cell receptor beta chains from one sample, sequenced in a study of early T cells in non-severe SARS-CoV-2 infection. TCRdb reanalysed the 5' RACE reads using MiXCR and keeps one entry per CDR3 protein. The repertoire has roughly 61,000 distinct CDR3 sequences, 10% to 11% of them found once; the top ten carry under 2%. Material for sequencing was whole blood. All receptors come from an adult who was a healthcare worker with PCR-confirmed SARS-CoV-2 infection or an uninfected control (not recorded which).

This clonotype was counted many times. CDR3 coding DNA: TGCAGTGCTACAGGACTAGTCCGGTTCCCAGATACGCAGTATTTT. This translates into CSATGLVRFPDTQYF. This sequence joins TRBV20-1 and TRBJ2-3; TRBD2 aligns across 7 bases. Per germline, CDR1 DFQATT and CDR2 SNEGSKA (reference sequence). The V gene end was trimmed by 4 bases and the J gene end by 4 bases; junction bases not matched to a gene: 11. The CDR3 runs 15 residues.

The V and J genes are TRBV29-1 and TRBJ2-7; D tentatively fits TRBD1 or TRBD2 (5 bases each). Trimming cost V 3 bases and J 6 bases, with 18 bases left between them. CDR1 SQVTM and CDR2 ANQGSEA come from the germline V gene. There are 14 residues in the CDR3. Written as DNA, the CDR3 is TGCAGCGTTGATGTGGACACTAGTGTCGGCGAGCAGTACTTC. Translating it yields CSVDVDTSVGEQYF.

The V call is TRBV5-6, the J call TRBJ2-3; the D gene is possibly TRBD2 (7 bases). Trimming took 4 bases from V and 0 from J, leaving 30 bases between them. Germline CDR1 SGHDT, CDR2 YYEEEE. The CDR3 extends over 21 amino acids. The CDR3: CASSANTGGFLPLPSTDTQYF. CDR3 nucleotide sequence: TGTGCCAGCAGCGCGAACACGGGGGGCTTCCTTCCACTACCTAGCACAGATACGCAGTATTTT.

At least ten counts were recorded for this clonotype. The chain uses TRBV7-9 and TRBJ2-3; no reliable D call. V lost 5 bases and J 5 bases, leaving 23 bases between the germline ends. The CDR3 runs to 17 residues. Per germline, CDR1 SEHNR and CDR2 FQNEAQ (reference sequence). DNA for the CDR3: TGTGCCAGCAGCCAAGACCCCCCCCTCGTCCCGCAAGATACGCAGTATTTT. Encoded protein: CASSQDPPLVPQDTQYF.

This clonotype was recorded at least ten times. V and J are TRBV10-3 and TRBJ2-3; D gene uncertain. Germline lookup yields CDR1 ENHRY and CDR2 SYGVKD. V lost 3 bases to trimming and J lost 2 bases, with 6 bases between them. CDR3 length: 13 residues. In nucleotides, the CDR3 is TGTGCCATCAGTGACGGGTACACAGATACGCAGTATTTT. As protein: CAISDGYTDTQYF.

The chain recombines TRBV12-3 or TRBV12-4 with TRBJ2-3; TRBD2 might be the D (6 bases). With 4 bases removed from V and 8 bases from J, the gap between germline ends came to 7 bases. The CDR3 consists of 11 residues. This chain's CDR3 is CASSSAGTQYF. The CDR3 DNA follows: TGTGCCAGCAGTTCAGCGGGTACGCAGTATTTT.

In its sample, this clonotype was seen many times. This chain uses TRBV5-5 with TRBJ1-1, with no clear D. Per germline, CDR1 SGHKS and CDR2 YYEKEE (reference sequence). V was trimmed by 3 bases and J by 11 bases, leaving 14 bases between them. The CDR3 covers 12 residues. This CDR3 is CASSSLRPKAFF. Written as DNA, the CDR3 is TGTGCCAGCAGCTCCCTGCGGCCGAAGGCTTTCTTT.

This clonotype was counted a few times. This chain joins TRBV20-1 and TRBJ2-3; 9 positions match TRBD2. This CDR3 is 13 amino acids long. Unmatched junction bases numbered 4, after V lost 5 bases and J lost 4 bases. Germline V CDR1 and CDR2: DFQATT, SNEGSKA (reference sequence). For the CDR3, the DNA is TGCAGTGCTTTAGCGGGGGAAGCAGATACGCAGTATTTT. It specifies CSALAGEADTQYF.

The chain couples TRBV6-2 or TRBV6-3 to TRBJ2-3; no firm D call. Germline values: CDR1 MNHEY, CDR2 SVGEGT. V lost 8 bases to trimming and J lost 4 bases, with 10 bases between them. CDR3 length: 12 amino acids. The CDR3 DNA sequence: TGTGCCAGCGCCCAAGGGTCAGATACGCAGTATTTT. This translates into CASAQGSDTQYF.